Listed here are 16 T cell receptor beta chains from one sample, sequenced in a study of shared clonotypes between healthy human individuals. The table came from immunoSEQ multiplex PCR; TCRdb's copy has only in-frame clones and leaves some out. The table lists about 1.1 million clones, 70% to 85% of them singletons. Sequencing was carried out using memory CD4+ T cells from PBMCs. As for subset: CD45RA-negative fraction. These receptors were taken from a man between 18 and 35 years old in good health. Some clones in this sample may be carry-over from other donors' samples.

V usage is TRBV29-1 and J usage is TRBJ2-1, with D perhaps matching TRBD1 or TRBD2 (5 bases each). Trimming cost V 3 bases and J 5 bases, with 11 bases left between them. CDR3 length: 13 amino acids. The germline V gene encodes CDR1 SQVTM and CDR2 ANQGSEA. CDR3: CSVDFGGNNEQFF. In nucleotides, the CDR3 is TGCAGCGTTGACTTTGGGGGTAACAATGAGCAGTTCTTC.

V and J are TRBV6-5 and TRBJ1-2; D is uncertain. From germline, CDR1 is MNHEY and CDR2 SVGAGI. The CDR3 contains 12 residues. Trimming left V 6 bases short and J 4 bases short, with 9 bases between. The CDR3 spells CASRAEPYGYTF. DNA for the CDR3: TGTGCCAGCAGAGCCGAGCCCTATGGCTACACCTTC.

This clone is a singleton in its sample. This chain connects TRBV30 to TRBJ2-1; no firm D call. Germline CDR1 and CDR2: GTSNPN and SVGIG (reference sequence). The CDR3 is 11 amino acids. The V gene lost 5 bases and the J gene lost 5 bases, with 7 bases spanning the gap. CDR3 bases: TGTGCCTGGGCCGTAAACAATGAGCAGTTCTTC. Amino acids: CAWAVNNEQFF.

CDR3 in DNA: TGTGCGGTGACAGGCGCTGGAGGATGGGGCTACACCTTC. This translates into CAVTGAGGWGYTF. J is TRBJ1-2 and V is TRBV28; the D gene is possibly TRBD1 (6 bases). This CDR3 comprises 13 residues. The germline V gene encodes CDR1 MDHEN and CDR2 SYDVKM.

The chain recombines TRBV30 with TRBJ2-5; 7 bases match TRBD1. The CDR3 runs to 15 residues. V lost 3 bases and J lost 5; bases outside the gene matches: 12. Germline CDR1 reads GTSNPN; CDR2 reads SVGIG (reference sequence). Here the CDR3 reads CAWSETGYGSETQYF. For the CDR3, the DNA is TGTGCCTGGAGCGAGACAGGGTACGGGTCGGAGACCCAGTACTTC.

The V call is TRBV2, the J call TRBJ2-2; 7 bases agree with TRBD2. The V and J ends lost 6 bases and 8 bases, in that order; junction bases with no gene match: 12. Germline CDR1 is SNHLY and CDR2 is FYNNEI. The CDR3 loop spans 15 amino acids. In DNA, the CDR3 is TGTGCCAGCAGCGGGGTGAGCGGGACCACAGGGGAGCTGTTTTTT. Amino acid sequence: CASSGVSGTTGELFF. Drawing the rest from reference TRBV2 and TRBJ2-2, the complete variable domain is EPEVTQTPSHQVTQMGQEVILRCVPISNHLYFYWYRQILGQKVEFLVSFYNNEISEKSEIFDDQFSVERPDGSNFTLKIRSTKLEDSAMYFCASSGVSGTTGELFFGEGSRLTVL.

This rearrangement joins TRBV6-6 to TRBJ1-1, with D hard to call. Germline V gene lookup returns CDR1 MNHNY and CDR2 SVGAGI (reference sequence). Deletions cut 6 bases from V and 1 base from J, with 6 bases between. The CDR3 length is 12 residues. CDR3 nucleotides: TGTGCCAGCAGCAGTCAGAACACTGAAGCTTTCTTT. This encodes CASSSQNTEAFF.

The CDR3 sequence: CASRGGTGVEAFF. In nucleotides, the CDR3 is TGTGCCAGCAGGGGCGGGACAGGGGTTGAAGCTTTCTTT. J is TRBJ1-1 and V is TRBV2; 10 nucleotides align to TRBD1. Germline CDR1 is SNHLY and CDR2 is FYNNEI. With V trimmed by 6 bases and J by 7 bases, 5 bases remained unmatched. The CDR3 has 13 amino acids. Supplemented by reference TRBV2 and TRBJ1-1, the full variable domain reads EPEVTQTPSHQVTQMGQEVILRCVPISNHLYFYWYRQILGQKVEFLVSFYNNEISEKSEIFDDQFSVERPDGSNFTLKIRSTKLEDSAMYFCASRGGTGVEAFFGQGTRLTVV.

This clone was seen just once. The chain joins TRBV9 to TRBJ2-1; a weak D match, TRBD2 (6 bases). The CDR3 length is 15 residues. Per the germline V gene, CDR1 is SGDLS and CDR2 is YYNGEE. Deletions cut 4 bases from V and 10 bases from J, with 21 bases between. The CDR3 DNA is TGTGCCAGCAGCACGGGACTCAACGTTCTGGGGGAGCAGTTCTTC. The encoded protein is CASSTGLNVLGEQFF.

The rearrangement links TRBV7-6 to TRBJ2-7, with 9 bases that match TRBD1. CDR3 length: 16 amino acids. Germline CDR1 SGHVS, CDR2 FNYEAQ. With V trimmed by 5 bases and J by 7 bases, 15 bases remained unmatched. The CDR3 region is CASSTRMEQGAGEQYF. DNA for the CDR3: TGTGCCAGCAGCACAAGAATGGAACAGGGGGCGGGGGAGCAGTACTTC.

CDR3 coding DNA: TGTGCCAGCAGGAGACAGGGGTGGGAGACCCAGTACTTC. This sequence encodes CASRRQGWETQYF. The rearrangement joins TRBV28 to TRBJ2-5, with 8 bases fitting TRBD1. The length of the CDR3 is 13 residues. Germline lookup yields CDR1 MDHEN and CDR2 SYDVKM. V shed 6 bases, J shed 5 bases, and the junction held 5 bases outside the gene matches.

The sample holds a few counts of this clone. This chain joins TRBV7-8 and TRBJ1-4; 10 nucleotides match TRBD1. The CDR3 loop spans 16 amino acids. V lost 1 base, J lost 8 bases, and 7 bases stayed unmatched. Germline CDR1 and CDR2: SGHVS and FQNEAQ. Here the CDR3 DNA reads TGTGCCAGCAGCTTAGGGGGCGGGACAGGGGACGAAAAACTGTTTTTT. Translated, it gives CASSLGGGTGDEKLFF.

This chain joins TRBV28 and TRBJ2-1, with D unresolved. Germline loops: CDR1 MDHEN, CDR2 SYDVKM. V lost 7 bases, J lost 8 bases, and 12 bases lay in between. The CDR3 contains 12 residues. The CDR3 here is CASNQLEDEQFF. The CDR3 DNA is TGTGCCAGCAACCAATTAGAGGATGAGCAGTTCTTC.

The genes are TRBV7-8 and TRBJ2-7, with D perhaps TRBD1 or TRBD2 (5 bases each). Germline-derived CDR1 and CDR2 are SGHVS and FQNEAQ. The CDR3 runs 14 residues. V gave up 4 bases and J gave up 0 bases, with 10 bases separating them. This CDR3 reads CASSWDPSSYEQYF. In DNA, the CDR3 is TGTGCCAGCAGCTGGGACCCTAGCTCCTACGAGCAGTACTTC.

J is TRBJ1-1 and V is TRBV5-1; 7 bases fit TRBD1. The CDR3 covers 15 residues. The germline V gene encodes CDR1 SGHRS and CDR2 YFSETQ. The trim removed 4 bases at V and 1 base at J, leaving 7 bases unmatched. This chain's CDR3 is CASSDRTGSNTEAFF. As DNA, the CDR3 is TGCGCCAGCAGCGATAGGACAGGCTCGAACACTGAAGCTTTCTTT.

J is TRBJ2-7 and V is TRBV5-1; D could derive from TRBD1 or TRBD2 (6 bases each). V gave up 0 bases and J gave up 3 bases, with 16 bases separating them. This CDR3 region has 16 residues. Germline CDR1 SGHRS, CDR2 YFSETQ. The CDR3 nucleotides read TGCGCCAGCAGCTTGGACACACGAGGGGGGAACTACGAGCAGTACTTC. Its translation: CASSLDTRGGNYEQYF.